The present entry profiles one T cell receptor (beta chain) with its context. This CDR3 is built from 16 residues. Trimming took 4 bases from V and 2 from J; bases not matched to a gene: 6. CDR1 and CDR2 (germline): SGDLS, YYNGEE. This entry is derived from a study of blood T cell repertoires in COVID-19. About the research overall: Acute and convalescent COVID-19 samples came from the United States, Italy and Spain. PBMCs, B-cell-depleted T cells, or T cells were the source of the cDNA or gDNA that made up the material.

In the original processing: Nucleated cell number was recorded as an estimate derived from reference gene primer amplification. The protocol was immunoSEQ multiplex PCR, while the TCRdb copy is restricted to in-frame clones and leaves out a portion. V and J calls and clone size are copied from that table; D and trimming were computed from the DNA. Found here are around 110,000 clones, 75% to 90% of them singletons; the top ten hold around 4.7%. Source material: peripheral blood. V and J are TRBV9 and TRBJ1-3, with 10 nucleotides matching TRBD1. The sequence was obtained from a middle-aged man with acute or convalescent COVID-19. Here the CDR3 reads CASSYTGTGAGNTIYF. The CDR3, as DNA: TGTGCCAGCAGCTACACCGGGACAGGGGCTGGAAACACCATATATTTT.